This entry describes one T cell receptor beta chain. Its antigen is not known. This CDR3 has 13 amino acids. Trimming cost V 4 bases and J 6 bases, with 12 bases left between them. Germline CDR1 MNHEY, CDR2 SVGAGI. Healthy donors of bone marrow made up the group. Researchers ran the PCR with 60 Vbeta and 13 Jbeta primers. Clones were sequenced by immunoSEQ multiplex PCR, and TCRdb holds only the in-frame ones, with some missing. Here the sample spans about 160,000 clones, 80% to 85% being singletons. The data were taken from a study of cytomegalovirus exposure and HLA in healthy donors. Overall study findings and caveats: 150 to 200 TCR beta chains were listed as cytomegalovirus-associated. Productive status was seen about 90% or about 30% of the time for most TCR beta V segments in an earlier analysis.

This sequence was found in a man aged 18 to 29 in good health and CMV-seronegative. The chain links TRBV6-5 to TRBJ1-1; no reliable D call. Source material: PBMCs. This CDR3 reads CASSFLGRAEAFF. CDR3 in DNA: TGTGCCAGCAGTTTCCTTGGGAGGGCTGAAGCTTTCTTT.